Each of the 13 T cell receptor beta chains below was sequenced from the same sample in a study of blood T cell repertoires in COVID-19. TCRdb's table, derived via immunoSEQ multiplex PCR, lists solely in-frame clones and lacks some. The repertoire holds about 280,000 clones, with approximately 83% as singletons. The sample was peripheral blood. The receptors derive from a young woman who had recovered from COVID-19.

This clone came up once. The rearrangement joins TRBV6-1 to TRBJ2-2, with 7 bases aligning to TRBD2. Germline V gives CDR1 MNHNS, CDR2 SASEGT. With V trimmed by 1 base and J by 4 bases, 6 bases remained unmatched. This CDR3 is 16 amino acids long. The CDR3 DNA reads as TGTGCCAGCAGTGAAGAAAGCGGGGTAGGCACCGGGGAGCTGTTTTTT. The encoded protein is CASSEESGVGTGELFF.

The chain combines TRBV4-1 with TRBJ2-7; tentative D call: TRBD2 (6 bases). This CDR3 spans 14 amino acids. V was pared by 1 base and J by 3 bases, with 10 bases between. Looked up from germline, CDR1 is MGHRA and CDR2 is YSYEKL. DNA of the CDR3: TGCGCCAGCAGCCAAGCGGCGGGGAACTACGAGCAGTACTTC. Translating gives CASSQAAGNYEQYF.

J is TRBJ2-7 and V is TRBV4-2, with 7 nucleotides matching TRBD2. The CDR3 is 17 residues long. The germline V gene has CDR1 LGHNA and CDR2 YNFKEQ. V was pared by 0 bases and J by 4 bases, with 12 bases of the junction left unmatched. CDR3 region: CASSQDYPGRDLYEQYF. CDR3 DNA sequence: TGTGCCAGCAGCCAAGATTACCCAGGGAGGGATCTGTACGAGCAGTACTTC.

The chain joins TRBV19 to TRBJ2-1; 7 bases line up with TRBD1. Germline V lookup: CDR1 LNHDA, CDR2 SQIVND (reference sequence). Trimming took 4 bases from V and 4 from J; bases not matched to a gene: 7. The CDR3 is made up of 15 amino acids. The CDR3 region is CASSTRQGFYNEQFF. The DNA of the CDR3 is TGTGCCAGTAGTACCCGACAGGGTTTTTACAATGAGCAGTTCTTC. Combining the CDR3 with reference TRBV19 and TRBJ2-1 gives the whole variable domain DGGITQSPKYLFRKEGQNVTLSCEQNLNHDAMYWYRQDPGQGLRLIYYSQIVNDFQKGDIAEGYSVSREKKESFPLTVTSAQKNPTAFYLCASSTRQGFYNEQFFGPGTRLTVL.

The genes are TRBV4-1 and TRBJ1-1, with a tentative D call TRBD1 (6 bases). Germline loops: CDR1 MGHRA, CDR2 YSYEKL. CDR3 size: 17 residues. The V end lost 6 bases, the J end lost 0 bases, and 20 bases lay between the germline ends. The CDR3: CASSLQGSPTLNTEAFF. The CDR3, as DNA: TGCGCCAGCAGTCTACAGGGTTCCCCGACCTTGAACACTGAAGCTTTCTTT.

The chain uses TRBV11-2 and TRBJ2-4; the match to TRBD1 covers 10 bases. CDR3 length: 19 amino acids. After removal of 5 bases from V and 1 base from J, the junction contained 14 bases not matched to a gene. The V gene's germline CDR1 is SGHAT and CDR2 FQNNGV. The CDR3 loop is CASSRLPGQGSGAKNIQYF. DNA for the CDR3: TGTGCCAGCAGCCGTCTTCCGGGACAGGGGAGTGGGGCCAAAAACATTCAGTACTTC.

The chain is built from TRBV2 and TRBJ2-2; TRBD1 matches at 9 bases. The CDR3 loop spans 15 amino acids. Germline values: CDR1 SNHLY, CDR2 FYNNEI. Losses at the gene ends were 3 bases for V and 8 bases for J; bases not matched to a gene: 7. The CDR3 loop is CASSDPGQGAGELFF. CDR3 DNA: TGTGCCAGCAGTGATCCGGGACAGGGCGCGGGGGAGCTGTTTTTT.

With regard to this clone: This specimen includes other DNA sequences encoding the same CDR3. The chain has TRBV21-1 and TRBJ2-1; the D call in the table, TRBD2, was not verified against the DNA. TRBV21-1 is shown as a pseudogene. This CDR3 region has 13 residues. CDR3 amino acids: CASSKDRGNEQFF. The CDR3 DNA follows: TGTGCCAGCAGCAAAGATCGGGGTAATGAGCAGTTCTTC.

The rearrangement joins TRBV5-1 to TRBJ2-4; TRBD1 matches at 8 bases. The length of the CDR3 is 15 residues. Germline CDR1 reads SGHRS; CDR2 reads YFSETQ. J gave up 4 bases and V 2 bases, and 5 bases lay outside the gene matches. The CDR3 loop is CASSFQGAQKNIQYF. CDR3 nucleotides: TGCGCCAGCAGCTTCCAGGGGGCGCAGAAAAACATTCAGTACTTC.

The chain carries TRBV3-1 (or the pseudogene TRBV3-2) and TRBJ2-1; tentative D call: TRBD2 (7 bases). The CDR3 spans 15 residues. Trimming left V 0 bases short and J 6 bases short, with 12 bases between. The germline gives CDR1 LGHDT, CDR2 YNNKEL (reference sequence). This chain's CDR3 is CASSQDGGRVNEQFF. Written as DNA, the CDR3 is TGTGCCAGCAGCCAAGACGGGGGGCGGGTCAATGAGCAGTTCTTC.

The rearrangement uses TRBV10-3 and TRBJ1-5; TRBD1 matches 7 bases. CDR1 and CDR2 from the germline V gene are ENHRY and SYGVKD. This CDR3 is 14 amino acids long. After removal of 10 bases from V and 1 base from J, the junction contained 7 bases not matched to a gene. The CDR3: CATDRDRSNQPQHF. Here the CDR3 DNA reads TGTGCCACAGACAGGGATCGCAGCAATCAGCCCCAGCATTTT.

The rearrangement uses TRBV10-2 and TRBJ1-2; 7 nucleotides align to TRBD1. From germline, CDR1 is WSHSY and CDR2 SAAADI. Trimming removed 7 bases from V and 8 bases from J; junction bases left unmatched: 13. The CDR3 is made up of 14 amino acids. CDR3 sequence (DNA): TGCGCCAGCATTCCTGACAGGGCCGTTGGAGGCTACACCTTC. Translating gives CASIPDRAVGGYTF.

The gene calls are TRBV5-4 and TRBJ1-2; 8 bases fit TRBD1. This CDR3 comprises 14 residues. Looked up from germline, CDR1 is SGHNT and CDR2 is YYREEE (reference sequence). The trim removed 4 bases at V and 8 bases at J, leaving 10 bases unmatched. The CDR3 loop reads CASSAAGGPQGYTF. The CDR3 nucleotides are TGTGCCAGCAGCGCAGCAGGGGGCCCCCAGGGCTACACCTTC.